These T cell receptor beta chains were read from a single sample in a study of blood T cell repertoires in COVID-19. The assay was immunoSEQ multiplex PCR, and TCRdb's table has in-frame clones only and misses some. The data hold about 90,000 clones, with approximately 86% observed a single time. Sequenced sample: peripheral blood. The receptors were sampled from an older woman with active or convalescent COVID-19. Both conserved end residues are part of each CDR3. A D gene is named only where the DNA matches it firmly. A clone size is listed for some rows: how often the clone was seen (once, few, many), or a class if it is expanded.

clone_size	d_call	v_call	j_call	cdr3_aa	cdr3_nt
once	TRBD1	TRBV7-8	TRBJ1-1	CASSLRGQGAGGVEAFF	TGTGCCAGCAGCTTAAGGGGACAGGGGGCCGGGGGCGTTGAAGCTTTCTTT
.	.	TRBV3-1/TRBV3-2	TRBJ1-2	CASSQRARYGYTF	TGTGCCAGCAGCCAGCGGGCGCGTTATGGCTACACCTTC
.	.	TRBV2	TRBJ2-7	CASSDGTLLDEQYF	TGTGCCAGCAGTGACGGGACTCTGCTCGACGAGCAGTACTTC
.	.	TRBV7-9	TRBJ1-3	CASSPSSGNTIYF	TGTGCCAGCAGCCCTTCCTCTGGAAACACCATATATTTT
once	TRBD2	TRBV29-1	TRBJ2-4	CSVAYTGTRNIQYF	TGCAGCGTTGCATATACCGGGACTAGGAACATTCAGTACTTC
.	.	TRBV6-5	TRBJ1-2	CASRADSLSGYTF	TGTGCCAGCAGGGCGGACAGCCTTAGTGGCTACACCTTC
.	TRBD1	TRBV6-2/TRBV6-3	TRBJ2-7	CASSYSFPRDRSLEQYF	TGTGCCAGCAGTTACTCCTTCCCCCGGGACAGAAGCCTCGAGCAGTACTTC
.	TRBD2	TRBV5-1	TRBJ2-1	CASGSGLAGATEQFF	TGCGCCAGCGGATCGGGACTAGCGGGTGCCACGGAGCAGTTCTTC
.	TRBD1	TRBV5-5	TRBJ1-6	CASSLEGAVSYNSPLHF	TGTGCCAGCAGCTTGGAGGGGGCAGTCTCCTATAATTCACCCCTCCACTTT
.	.	TRBV7-6	TRBJ1-3	CASSLEPTTGLSGNTIYF	TGTGCCAGCAGCTTAGAACCTACCACAGGCCTCTCTGGAAACACCATATATTTT
few	TRBD2	TRBV19	TRBJ2-1	CASSVSSGGRGNEQFF	TGTGCCAGTAGTGTTTCTAGCGGGGGACGAGGCAATGAGCAGTTCTTC
.	TRBD1	TRBV2	TRBJ2-5	CASSRSRGQGGIETQYF	TGTGCCAGCAGTAGAAGTAGGGGACAGGGTGGTATCGAGACCCAGTACTTC
.	.	TRBV5-4	TRBJ2-5	CASSSVEETQYF	TGTGCCAGCAGCTCGGTAGAAGAGACCCAGTACTTC
few	.	TRBV4-2	TRBJ1-1	CASSQEGRGMNTEAFF	TGTGCCAGCAGCCAAGAGGGCAGGGGAATGAACACTGAAGCTTTCTTT